The 22 T cell receptor beta chains presented below share a single source sample, sequenced in a study of neurological immune-mediated disorders. TCRdb reprocessed the 5' RACE reads with MiXCR, giving one entry per CDR3 protein. The sample contains about 41,000 distinct CDR3 sequences, 14% of which appear only once. Material: CD4+ T cells from blood. The receptor source for this set is a woman aged 60-75 years with HTLV-1-associated myelopathy (HAM/TSP).

This clonotype appeared many times. The rearrangement uses TRBV12-3 or TRBV12-4 and TRBJ2-1; 10 nucleotides match TRBD1. The CDR3 loop spans 18 amino acids. V shed 6 bases and J 0 bases; nucleotides not matched to a gene: 11. The CDR3 loop is CASRKDRGSPSSYNEQFF. The CDR3 DNA reads TGTGCCAGCAGAAAGGACAGGGGGTCACCGAGCTCCTACAATGAGCAGTTCTTC.

This clonotype was observed at least ten times. This sequence joins TRBV20-1 and TRBJ1-1; 7 bases are a match to TRBD1. V lost 8 bases, J lost 0 bases, and 6 bases stayed unmatched. The CDR3 runs 13 residues. The germline gives CDR1 DFQATT, CDR2 SNEGSKA (reference sequence). The CDR3 is CSLSTGLNTEAFF. CDR3 DNA sequence: TGCAGTCTATCGACAGGGTTGAACACTGAAGCTTTCTTT.

This clonotype was detected ten times or more. V is TRBV5-1 and J is TRBJ1-1; D may be TRBD1 (6 bases). The CDR3 extends over 14 amino acids. Germline assignment: CDR1 SGHRS and CDR2 YFSETQ. Trimming left V 5 bases short and J 0 bases short, with 11 bases between. The CDR3 protein is CASREQGLNTEAFF. The DNA for the CDR3 is TGCGCCAGCAGGGAGCAGGGGTTGAACACTGAAGCTTTCTTT.

This clonotype came up many times. The V and J genes are TRBV29-1 and TRBJ2-5; the D gene is possibly TRBD2 (6 bases). CDR1 and CDR2 from the germline V gene are SQVTM and ANQGSEA. The germline V and J ends were trimmed by 5 bases and 5 bases, with 15 bases remaining between them. The CDR3 consists of 13 residues. The CDR3 loop is CSVMWVAGETQYF. The CDR3 DNA reads as TGCAGCGTTATGTGGGTTGCGGGGGAGACCCAGTACTTC.

This clonotype has a count of ten or more. V is TRBV18 and J is TRBJ1-2, with 12 bases lining up with TRBD1. Germline CDR1 KGHSH, CDR2 LQKENI. There are 17 residues in the CDR3. V lost 4 bases, J lost 8 bases, and 14 bases stayed unmatched. The CDR3 here is CASSRPGTGGILYGYTF. The CDR3 bases are TGTGCCAGCTCACGTCCCGGGACAGGGGGCATACTCTACGGCTACACCTTC.

This clonotype was seen at least ten times. V is TRBV11-3 and J is TRBJ2-7; D is unclear. Germline CDR1 is SGHNT and CDR2 is YENEEA. This CDR3 has 17 amino acids. Deletions cut 0 bases from V and 2 bases from J, with 17 bases between. DNA of the CDR3: TGTGCCAGCAGCTTAGATCCTCGTGATCTACGAACCTACGAGCAGTACTTC. It yields the protein CASSLDPRDLRTYEQYF.

This clonotype was counted at least ten times. Written as DNA, the CDR3 is TGTGCCAGCGAGACGGACAGGGGCCCGCCCTATGGCTACACCTTC. Protein sequence: CASETDRGPPYGYTF. This sequence joins TRBV19 and TRBJ1-2, with 9 bases identical to TRBD1. Looked up from germline, CDR1 is LNHDA and CDR2 is SQIVND (reference sequence). V lost 9 bases, J lost 4 bases, and 12 bases stayed unmatched. This CDR3 is 15 amino acids long.

This clonotype came up many times. The V and J genes are TRBV7-2 and TRBJ2-7; D call uncertain. Looked up from germline, CDR1 is SGHTA and CDR2 is FQGNSA. The V end was cut by 5 bases, the J end by 3 bases, with 8 bases between. The CDR3 runs 12 residues. CDR3 residues: CASSGNSYEQYF. CDR3 nucleotides: TGTGCCAGCAGCGGAAACAGCTACGAGCAGTACTTC.

This clonotype has at least ten counts. The rearrangement uses TRBV5-1 and TRBJ1-6; 7 bases map to TRBD1. Germline V gives CDR1 SGHRS, CDR2 YFSETQ. The CDR3 is made up of 17 amino acids. Trimming cost V 0 bases and J 6 bases; bases outside gene matches: 9. The CDR3 region has the DNA TGCGCCAGCAGCTTGGGGCCCGGAGGGACAGTTAATTCACCCCTCCACTTT. Its protein is CASSLGPGGTVNSPLHF.

This clonotype was recorded many times. The chain combines TRBV3-1 with TRBJ2-3; D ambiguous. Trimming cost V 4 bases and J 1 base, with 6 bases left between them. CDR1 and CDR2 from the germline V gene are LGHDT and YNNKEL (reference sequence). The CDR3 spans 13 residues. The CDR3 DNA reads as TGTGCCAGCAGCCTTGGTGGCACAGATACGCAGTATTTT. Residues: CASSLGGTDTQYF.

This clonotype was seen ten or more times. This chain links TRBV5-1 with TRBJ1-1; a possible D gene is TRBD1 (6 bases). Trimming left V 4 bases short and J 7 bases short, with 23 bases between. Germline lookup yields CDR1 SGHRS and CDR2 YFSETQ. The CDR3 extends over 16 amino acids. CDR3 protein: CASSPAPERMDSEAFF. Here the CDR3 DNA reads TGCGCCAGCAGCCCCGCACCGGAACGGATGGACAGTGAAGCTTTCTTT.

This clonotype showed up many times. This rearrangement joins TRBV7-9 to TRBJ1-6; D is unclear. The germline V and J ends were trimmed by 3 bases and 9 bases, with 6 bases remaining between them. Germline-derived CDR1 and CDR2 are SEHNR and FQNEAQ (reference sequence). This CDR3 region has 12 residues. CDR3: CASSLIGSPLHF. The CDR3, as DNA: TGTGCCAGCAGCTTGATAGGTTCACCCCTCCACTTT.

This clonotype was counted many times. This sequence joins TRBV20-1 and TRBJ1-5; D gene uncertain. V was pared by 2 bases and J by 0 bases, with 17 bases between. Germline V gene lookup returns CDR1 DFQATT and CDR2 SNEGSKA (reference sequence). There are 17 residues in the CDR3. The CDR3 sequence: CSARSAGGALSNQPQHF. CDR3 in DNA: TGCAGTGCTAGAAGTGCGGGTGGAGCCCTTAGCAATCAGCCCCAGCATTTT.

In its sample, this clonotype was seen many times. The chain carries TRBV2 and TRBJ2-7; 10 bases line up with TRBD1. This CDR3 has 14 residues. Germline V gene lookup returns CDR1 SNHLY and CDR2 FYNNEI. V shed 7 bases, J shed 6 bases, and the junction held 9 bases outside the gene matches. The CDR3 here is CASMAGTGVGEQYF. For the CDR3, the DNA is TGTGCCAGCATGGCCGGGACAGGGGTCGGCGAGCAGTACTTC.

The CDR3 DNA reads TGTGCCAGCAGCGGATTACAGGGGATAGGGGATGAAAAACTGTTTTTT. Translated, it gives CASSGLQGIGDEKLFF. V is TRBV7-2 and J is TRBJ1-4; 7 bases line up with TRBD1. The CDR3 length is 16 residues. Germline V gene data show CDR1 as SGHTA and CDR2 as FQGNSA. With 5 bases clipped from V and 6 bases from J, the junction kept 12 bases outside the gene matches.

This clonotype was picked up many times. The gene calls are TRBV20-1 and TRBJ1-2; D call uncertain. Germline V gene lookup returns CDR1 DFQATT and CDR2 SNEGSKA (reference sequence). Trimming pared 7 bases from V and 2 bases from J, leaving 11 bases between. CDR3 size: 12 residues. CDR3 DNA sequence: TGCAGTGTAGGGCAGGTCAACTATGGCTACACCTTC. Amino acid sequence: CSVGQVNYGYTF.

The chain combines TRBV7-9 with TRBJ2-2, with TRBD1 identical over 7 bases. The CDR3 has 15 residues. From germline, CDR1 is SEHNR and CDR2 FQNEAQ (reference sequence). Trimming took 4 bases from V and 4 from J; bases not matched to a gene: 6. CDR3 sequence: CASSSTGPSTGELFF. CDR3 nucleotides: TGTGCCAGCAGCTCGACAGGGCCAAGCACCGGGGAGCTGTTTTTT.

This clonotype was recorded many times. The genes are TRBV20-1 and TRBJ2-7; 10 bases are shared with TRBD2. The CDR3 is 14 residues long. V lost 7 bases, J lost 0 bases, and 6 bases stayed unmatched. Germline CDR1 reads DFQATT; CDR2 reads SNEGSKA (reference sequence). This chain's CDR3 is CSGTSGYPSYEQYF. The CDR3 DNA follows: TGCAGTGGGACTAGCGGATACCCCTCCTACGAGCAGTACTTC.

This clonotype was seen ten or more times. V gene TRBV6-1 combines with J gene TRBJ1-1, with D unclear. V lost 4 bases and J lost 4, with 10 bases in between. The CDR3 is made up of 13 amino acids. Germline CDR1 reads MNHNS; CDR2 reads SASEGT. The CDR3 region has the DNA TGTGCCAGCAGTGGGACGATAACCACTGAAGCTTTCTTT. It codes for CASSGTITTEAFF.

This clonotype has at least ten counts. It may be a read error: a sequence one base away is much more abundant. The rearrangement uses TRBV29-1 and TRBJ1-5, with 9 bases fitting TRBD1. CDR3 length equals 13 residues. Per germline, CDR1 SQVTM and CDR2 ANQGSEA. The CDR3 DNA follows: TGCAGCGTGCAACAGGGGGCAAATCAGCCCCATCATTTT. Protein sequence: CSVQQGANQPHHF.

Ten or more counts support this clonotype. The chain uses TRBV30 and TRBJ2-1; TRBD2 is a possible D gene (6 bases). V was clipped by 6 bases and J by 4 bases, with 10 bases between them. There are 12 residues in the CDR3. Germline V gene sequence: CDR1 GTSNPN, CDR2 SVGIG (reference sequence). For the CDR3, the DNA is TGTGCCTGTTCCCGGGGGTACAATGAGCAGTTCTTC. Its translation is CACSRGYNEQFF.

The table lists this clonotype with many counts. The chain couples TRBV12-3 or TRBV12-4 to TRBJ2-2; D not certain. This CDR3 has 11 residues. The V end lost 8 bases, the J end lost 7 bases, and 8 bases lay between the germline ends. The CDR3 loop is CASRALGELFF. The CDR3 DNA sequence: TGTGCCAGCCGGGCCCTCGGGGAGCTGTTTTTT.